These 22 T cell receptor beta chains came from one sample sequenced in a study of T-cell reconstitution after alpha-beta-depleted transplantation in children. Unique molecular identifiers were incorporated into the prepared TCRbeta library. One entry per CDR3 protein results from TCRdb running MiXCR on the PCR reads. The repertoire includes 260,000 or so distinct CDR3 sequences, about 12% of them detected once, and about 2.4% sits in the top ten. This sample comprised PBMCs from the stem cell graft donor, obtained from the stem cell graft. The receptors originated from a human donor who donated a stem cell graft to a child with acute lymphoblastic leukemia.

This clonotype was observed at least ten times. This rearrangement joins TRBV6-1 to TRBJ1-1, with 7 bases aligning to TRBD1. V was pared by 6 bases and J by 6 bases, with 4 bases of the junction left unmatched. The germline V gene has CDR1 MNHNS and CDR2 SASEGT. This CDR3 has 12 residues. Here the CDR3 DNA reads TGTGCCAGCAGAGCTCAGGGGGCTGAAGCTTTCTTT. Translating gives CASRAQGAEAFF.

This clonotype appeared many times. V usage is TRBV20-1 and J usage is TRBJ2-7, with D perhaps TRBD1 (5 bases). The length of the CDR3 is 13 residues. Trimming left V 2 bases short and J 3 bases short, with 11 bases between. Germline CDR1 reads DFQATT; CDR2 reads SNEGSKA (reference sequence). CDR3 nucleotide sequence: TGCAGTGCTAGACCAGGGTTCCTCTACGAGCAGTACTTC. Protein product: CSARPGFLYEQYF.

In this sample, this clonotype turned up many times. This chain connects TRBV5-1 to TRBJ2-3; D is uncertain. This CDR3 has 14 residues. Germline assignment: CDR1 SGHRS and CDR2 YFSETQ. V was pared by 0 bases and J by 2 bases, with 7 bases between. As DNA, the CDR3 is TGCGCCAGCAGCTTGGGGACCCCCACAGATACGCAGTATTTT. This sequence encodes CASSLGTPTDTQYF. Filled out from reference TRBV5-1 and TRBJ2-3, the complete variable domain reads KAGVTQTPRYLIKTRGQQVTLSCSPISGHRSVSWYQQTPGQGLQFLFEYFSETQRNKGNFPGRFSGRQFSNSRSEMNVSTLELGDSALYLCASSLGTPTDTQYFGPGTRLTVL.

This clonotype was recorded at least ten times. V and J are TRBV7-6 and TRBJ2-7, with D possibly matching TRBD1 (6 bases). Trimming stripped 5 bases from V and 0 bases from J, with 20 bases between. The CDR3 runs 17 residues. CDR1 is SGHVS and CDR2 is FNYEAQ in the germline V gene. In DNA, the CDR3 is TGTGCCAGCAGCGCCGCGACAGGCTTGTTCGGCTCCTACGAGCAGTACTTC. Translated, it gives CASSAATGLFGSYEQYF.

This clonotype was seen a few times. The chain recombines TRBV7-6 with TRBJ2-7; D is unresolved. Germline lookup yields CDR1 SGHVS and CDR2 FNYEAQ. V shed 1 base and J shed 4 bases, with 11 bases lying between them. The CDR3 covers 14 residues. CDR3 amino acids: CASSLDLEEYEQYF. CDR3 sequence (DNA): TGTGCCAGCAGCTTAGACCTAGAAGAATACGAGCAGTACTTC.

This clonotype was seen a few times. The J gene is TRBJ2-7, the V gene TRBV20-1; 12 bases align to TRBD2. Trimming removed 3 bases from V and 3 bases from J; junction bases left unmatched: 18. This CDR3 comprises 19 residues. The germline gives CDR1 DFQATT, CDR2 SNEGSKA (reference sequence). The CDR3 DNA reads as TGCAGTGCTAGGGTCTCGACTAGCGGGAGCAGAAGGGCGCTCTACGAGCAGTACTTC. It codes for CSARVSTSGSRRALYEQYF.

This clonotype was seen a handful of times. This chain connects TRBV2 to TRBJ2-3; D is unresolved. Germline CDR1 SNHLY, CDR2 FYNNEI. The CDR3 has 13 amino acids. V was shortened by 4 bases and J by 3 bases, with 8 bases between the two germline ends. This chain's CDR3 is CASSVQPTDTQYF. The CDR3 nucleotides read TGTGCCAGCAGTGTTCAGCCGACAGATACGCAGTATTTT.

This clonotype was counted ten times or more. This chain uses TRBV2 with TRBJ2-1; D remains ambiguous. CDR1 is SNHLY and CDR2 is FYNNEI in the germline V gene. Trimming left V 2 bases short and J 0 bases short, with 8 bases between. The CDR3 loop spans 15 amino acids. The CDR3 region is CASSENRGSYNEQFF. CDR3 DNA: TGTGCCAGCAGTGAAAATCGTGGCTCCTACAATGAGCAGTTCTTC. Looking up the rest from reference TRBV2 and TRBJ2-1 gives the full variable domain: EPEVTQTPSHQVTQMGQEVILRCVPISNHLYFYWYRQILGQKVEFLVSFYNNEISEKSEIFDDQFSVERPDGSNFTLKIRSTKLEDSAMYFCASSENRGSYNEQFFGPGTRLTVL.

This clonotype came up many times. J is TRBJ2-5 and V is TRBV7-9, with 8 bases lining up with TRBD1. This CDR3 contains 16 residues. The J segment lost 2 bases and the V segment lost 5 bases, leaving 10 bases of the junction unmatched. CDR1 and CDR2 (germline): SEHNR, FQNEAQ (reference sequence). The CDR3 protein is CASSASGTGLQETQYF. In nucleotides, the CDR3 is TGTGCCAGCAGCGCCTCCGGGACAGGCCTTCAAGAGACCCAGTACTTC.

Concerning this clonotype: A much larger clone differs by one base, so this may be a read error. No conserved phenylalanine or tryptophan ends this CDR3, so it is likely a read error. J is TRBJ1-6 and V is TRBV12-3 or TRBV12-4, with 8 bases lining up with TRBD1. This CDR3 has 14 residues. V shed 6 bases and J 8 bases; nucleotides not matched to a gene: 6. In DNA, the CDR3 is TGTGCCAGCAGCCCGGACAGGGTTGATTCACCCCTCCACCTT. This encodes CASSPDRVDSPLHL.

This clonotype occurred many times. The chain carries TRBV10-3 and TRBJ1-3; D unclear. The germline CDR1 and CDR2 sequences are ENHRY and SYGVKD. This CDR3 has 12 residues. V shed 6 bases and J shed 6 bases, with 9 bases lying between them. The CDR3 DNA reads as TGTGCCATCAGAAGGCTGTCAAACACCATATATTTT. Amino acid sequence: CAIRRLSNTIYF.

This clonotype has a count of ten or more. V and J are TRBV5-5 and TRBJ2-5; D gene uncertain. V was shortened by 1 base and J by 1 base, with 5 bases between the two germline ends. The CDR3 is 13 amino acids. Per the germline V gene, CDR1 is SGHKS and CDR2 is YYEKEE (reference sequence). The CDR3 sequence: CASSLWFQETQYF. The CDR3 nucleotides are TGTGCCAGCAGCTTGTGGTTCCAAGAGACCCAGTACTTC.

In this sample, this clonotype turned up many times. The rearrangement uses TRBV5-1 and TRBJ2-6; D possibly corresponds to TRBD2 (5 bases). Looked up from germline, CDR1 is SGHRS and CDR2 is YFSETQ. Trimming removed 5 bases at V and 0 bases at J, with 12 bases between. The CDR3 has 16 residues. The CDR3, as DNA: TGCGCCAGCAGGTCCAGCGGAAGCTCTGGGGCCAACGTCCTGACTTTC. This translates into CASRSSGSSGANVLTF.

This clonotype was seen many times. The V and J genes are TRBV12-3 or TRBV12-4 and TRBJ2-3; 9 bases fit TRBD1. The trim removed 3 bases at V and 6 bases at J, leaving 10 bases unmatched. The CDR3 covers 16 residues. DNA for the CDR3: TGTGCCAGCAGTTTGGATATCGGGACAGGGACTGATACGCAGTATTTT. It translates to CASSLDIGTGTDTQYF.

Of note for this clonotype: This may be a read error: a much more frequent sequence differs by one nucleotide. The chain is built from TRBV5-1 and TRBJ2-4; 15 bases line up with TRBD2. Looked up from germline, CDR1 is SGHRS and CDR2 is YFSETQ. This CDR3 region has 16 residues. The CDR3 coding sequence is TGCGCCAGCAGCCAGGGACTAGCGGGAGGTCGTAACAGTCAGTACTTC. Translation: CASSQGLAGGRNSQYF. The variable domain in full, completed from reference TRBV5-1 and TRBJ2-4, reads KAGVTQTPRYLIKTRGQQVTLSCSPISGHRSVSWYQQTPGQGLQFLFEYFSETQRNKGNFPGRFSGRQFSNSRSEMNVSTLELGDSALYLCASSQGLAGGRNSQYFGAGTRLSVL.

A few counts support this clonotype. CDR3 DNA sequence: TGCAGTGCCTCCCTATCTTCGGGACTATTTTACAATGAGCAGTTCTTC. Protein sequence: CSASLSSGLFYNEQFF. The chain joins TRBV20-1 to TRBJ2-1, with 7 bases that match TRBD2. The CDR3 contains 16 residues. J gave up 4 bases and V 6 bases, and 15 bases lay outside the gene matches. Germline V gene lookup returns CDR1 DFQATT and CDR2 SNEGSKA (reference sequence).

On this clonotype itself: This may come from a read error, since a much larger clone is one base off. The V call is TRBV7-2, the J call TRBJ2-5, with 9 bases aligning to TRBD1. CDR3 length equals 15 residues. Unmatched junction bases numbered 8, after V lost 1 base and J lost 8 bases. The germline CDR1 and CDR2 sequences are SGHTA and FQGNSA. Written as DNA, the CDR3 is TGTGCCAGCAGCTTAGGACAGGGGGGTTGGGATACCCAGTACTTC. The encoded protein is CASSLGQGGWDTQYF.

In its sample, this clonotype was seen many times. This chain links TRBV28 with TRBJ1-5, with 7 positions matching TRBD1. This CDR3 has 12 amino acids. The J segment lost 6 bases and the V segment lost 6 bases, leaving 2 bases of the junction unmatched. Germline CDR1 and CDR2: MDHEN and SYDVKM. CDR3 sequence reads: CASRTGSQPQHF. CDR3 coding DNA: TGTGCCAGCAGGACAGGGAGTCAGCCCCAGCATTTT.

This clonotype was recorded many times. The CDR3 nucleotides are TGTGCCAGCAGCTTGGGGCATGAGCAGTTCTTC. This sequence encodes CASSLGHEQFF. V and J are TRBV5-6 and TRBJ2-1; D is undetermined. This CDR3 has 11 residues. Trimming took off 0 bases at V and 8 bases at J, with 3 bases between the two ends. The germline gives CDR1 SGHDT, CDR2 YYEEEE.

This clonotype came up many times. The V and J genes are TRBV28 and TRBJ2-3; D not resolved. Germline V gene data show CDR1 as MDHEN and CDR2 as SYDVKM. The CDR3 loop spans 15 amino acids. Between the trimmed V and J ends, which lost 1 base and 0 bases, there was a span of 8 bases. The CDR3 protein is CASSLYSRSTDTQYF. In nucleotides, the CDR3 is TGTGCCAGCAGTTTATATTCGCGGAGCACAGATACGCAGTATTTT.

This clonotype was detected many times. The CDR3 region has the DNA TGCGCCAGCAGCCGTGGACAGCTGGACACTGAAGCTTTCTTT. Its protein is CASSRGQLDTEAFF. This chain joins TRBV5-1 and TRBJ1-1; D may be TRBD1 (6 bases). CDR3 length: 14 amino acids. The V end was cut by 4 bases, the J end by 3 bases, with 13 bases between. Germline lookup yields CDR1 SGHRS and CDR2 YFSETQ.

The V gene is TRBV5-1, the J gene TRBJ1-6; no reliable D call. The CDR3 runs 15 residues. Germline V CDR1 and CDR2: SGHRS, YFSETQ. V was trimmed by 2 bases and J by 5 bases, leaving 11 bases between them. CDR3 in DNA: TGCGCCAGCAGCTTTTTTGGGGAGGATAATTCACCCCTCCACTTT. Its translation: CASSFFGEDNSPLHF. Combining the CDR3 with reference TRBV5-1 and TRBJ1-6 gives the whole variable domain KAGVTQTPRYLIKTRGQQVTLSCSPISGHRSVSWYQQTPGQGLQFLFEYFSETQRNKGNFPGRFSGRQFSNSRSEMNVSTLELGDSALYLCASSFFGEDNSPLHFGNGTRLTVT.